This T cell receptor (beta chain) emerged from a study of identical twins (dated by TCRdb to about 2016). Regarding the study in general: To test whether fetal clonotypes persist, this study deep-sequenced TCR alpha and beta repertoires from monozygotic twins, from unrelated adults of various ages, and from cord blood. To rule out contamination, replicate twin experiments were performed at different times with different library preparation protocols. Study-wide findings and limitations: Invariant T cells such as MAIT and iNKT could partly confound zero-insertion analyses, although diverse VJ usage argued against such confounding for most clonotypes. In monozygotic twins, recombination models systematically underestimated out-of-frame TCR alpha sharing, but the models matched the sharing seen between unrelated individuals. Compared with coincidental sharing between unrelated individuals, out-of-frame TCR alpha sequences shared between twins showed an excess of sequences with low generation probability. Abundant cord blood beta clonotypes had fewer insertions, young adult naive repertoires showed a similar but weaker trend, and memory repertoires showed no such trend. A weaker excess of twin sharing was found in beta out-of-frame sequences because the signal-to-noise ratio was lowered by fewer shared sequences. Because the same donors could not be followed over many years, conclusions were based on cross-sectional statistical analysis.

Only healthy Caucasian donors were included. The twin cohort consisted of three pairs of female monozygotic twins, all aged 18 to 29 years. Peripheral blood mononuclear cells were used as the source from which RNA for TCR libraries was isolated. The protocol used for the library was 5' RACE. Sequencing relied on an Illumina HiSeq 2000. Template switching introduced a universal primer binding site; the final cDNA contained a unique molecular identifier, enabling accurate counting of TCR cDNA molecules. Specific primers in the conserved constant-segment region were used to synthesize first-strand cDNA for the TCR alpha and beta chains. To control for contamination, every cDNA library carried two barcodes: a SMART-Mk sample barcode plus Illumina barcodes. TruSeq adapter sequences along with Illumina sample barcodes were introduced in two successive PCR steps. The Illumina HiSeq platform was used with custom primers to sequence TCR alpha and beta cDNA libraries. Per the source publication's procedure: Raw reads were processed with MiGEC to extract unique molecular identifiers, and MiXCR was used to determine CDR3 positions. For each individual, recombination models were inferred using an EM algorithm with the repgenHMM and IGoR tools. The tcR package in R was used for shared clonotype analysis, with sharing normalized by the product of cloneset sizes. Out-of-frame nonproductive sequences were analyzed to study raw recombination free of thymic and clonal selection effects. TCRdb redid the processing of the public reads, applying fastp at Q25 and MiXCR, and retained in-frame beta chains. Each CDR3 protein gets just one entry, which takes the most common genes and DNA from the rows behind it. It is TCRdb's table, rather than the study itself, that gives the V and J calls and clone size. This sample has 550,000 to 700,000 distinct CDR3 sequences in its table, and less than 25% of those were observed once. Of the sample, about 4.3% is held by the ten largest clones.

A remark on this clonotype: This clone's antigen is unknown. No base-level quality is on record; no much larger clone is a single base apart.

This sample was shared with a second study, whose subject was T cells expressing NK-cell markers. In that second paper, the authors write: In sorted CD3+CD56+NKG2C+, CD3+CD56+NKG2C- and CD3+CD56-NKG2C+ T-cell subsets from several donors, TCR beta-chain repertoires were profiled. Seven of the eight sequenced donors were HCMV-seropositive and one was HCMV-seronegative. In several experiments an anti-gammadeltaTCR antibody was added to restrict sorting to alphabetaTCR-expressing T cells. In 6 or 7 donors, the dominant CD3+CD56+NKG2C+ clonotypes ranked among the top 10 CD8+ clonotypes, making up roughly 1.0-8% of CD8+ T cells. Those dominant clonotypes were again the most abundant among CD3+CD56-NKG2C+ cells in a handful of donors, at about 25-60.1%. It remained unclear whether the expanded NKG2C-expressing T cell clones were specific for HCMV antigens. All eight donors whose samples were sequenced were randomly selected healthy volunteers, three of them men and five women. A commercial ELISA kit detecting HCMV-specific IgG in serum was used to determine HCMV serostatus. For five or six donors, unsorted PBMC were also used to sequence bulk peripheral blood T-cell repertoires. Reads were demultiplexed and grouped by UMI with MIGEC, and clonotypes were assembled and quantified with MiTCR. To exclude erroneous sequences, any TCR cDNA sequence not supported by at least two reads was discarded. Downstream repertoire analysis used the tcR package, and clonotypes were matched across fractions by CDR3 nucleotide sequence plus V segment. Antigen specificity was annotated against VDJdb with VDJmatch, allowing one amino acid substitution in CDR3.

Sample: PBMCs. This TCR was recovered from a woman between 18 and 29 years old in good health.

The DNA reads as follows: TGTGCCAGCAGCTTAAGTCCCAGGGGGCTTTTCGATGAGCAGTTCTTC. Translation gives CASSLSPRGLFDEQFF. The sequence is built from TRBV7-2 and TRBJ2-1; TRBD1 aligns with 8 central bases. The germline V gene yields SGHTA for CDR1 and FQGNSA for CDR2. From cysteine to phenylalanine, the CDR3 is 16 amino acids long. The retained sequence is limited to the CDR3, 48 bases, with the frame set at the first base. At the junction V is shortened by 2 bases and J by 8 bases; bases outside the gene matches: 11. The full variable domain, completed from the reference TRBV7-2 and TRBJ2-1 proteins outside the CDR3, reads GAGVSQSPSNKVTEKGKDVELRCDPISGHTALYWYRQSLGQGLEFLIYFQGNSAPDKSGLPSDRFSAERTGGSVSTLTIQRTQQEDSAVYLCASSLSPRGLFDEQFFGPGTRLTVL.